The following is a TCR beta chain sequence with its context. The data derive from a study of cytomegalovirus exposure and HLA in healthy donors. Both 60 Vbeta primers and 13 Jbeta primers went into the PCR. Some clones are missing from TCRdb's copy, which holds only in-frame ones; the method was immunoSEQ multiplex PCR. The repertoire holds roughly 140,000 clones, with around four fifths as singletons. Sequences were obtained from PBMCs. This clonotype originated in a male donor in good health and CMV-seronegative.

The CDR3 DNA is TGTGCCAGCTCACCACAGGGGGCGGGTACTGAAGCTTTCTTT. It codes for CASSPQGAGTEAFF. This sequence joins TRBV18 and TRBJ1-1, with 7 bases lining up with TRBD1. CDR1 is KGHSH and CDR2 is LQKENI in the germline V gene. The CDR3 loop spans 14 amino acids. J gave up 5 bases and V 1 base, and 4 bases lay outside the gene matches.